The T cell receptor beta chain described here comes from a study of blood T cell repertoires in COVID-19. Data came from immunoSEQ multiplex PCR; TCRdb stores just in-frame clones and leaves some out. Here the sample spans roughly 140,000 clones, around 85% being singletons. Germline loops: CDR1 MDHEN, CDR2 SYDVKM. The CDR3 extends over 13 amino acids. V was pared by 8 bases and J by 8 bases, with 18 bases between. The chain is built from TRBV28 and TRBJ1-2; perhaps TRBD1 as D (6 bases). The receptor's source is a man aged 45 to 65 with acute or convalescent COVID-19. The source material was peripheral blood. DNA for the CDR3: TGTGCCAGCGGGGAAGTGGGGGCGCGAGGCTACACCTTC. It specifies CASGEVGARGYTF.